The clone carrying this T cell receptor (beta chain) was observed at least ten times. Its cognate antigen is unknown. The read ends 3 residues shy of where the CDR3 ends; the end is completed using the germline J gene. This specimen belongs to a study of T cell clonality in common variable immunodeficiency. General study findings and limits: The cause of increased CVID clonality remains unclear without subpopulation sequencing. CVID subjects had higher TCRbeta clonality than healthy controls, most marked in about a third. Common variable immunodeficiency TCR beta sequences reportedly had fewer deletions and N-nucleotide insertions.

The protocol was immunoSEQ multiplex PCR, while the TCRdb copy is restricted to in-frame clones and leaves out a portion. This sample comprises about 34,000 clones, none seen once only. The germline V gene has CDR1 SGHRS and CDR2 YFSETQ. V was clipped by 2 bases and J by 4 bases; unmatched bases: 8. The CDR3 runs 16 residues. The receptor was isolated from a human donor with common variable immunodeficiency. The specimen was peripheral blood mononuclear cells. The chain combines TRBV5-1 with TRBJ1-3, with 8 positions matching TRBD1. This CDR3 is CASSLATGGKGNTIYF. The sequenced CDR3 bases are TGCGCCAGCAGCTTAGCAACAGGGGGTAAAGGAAACACC.